A selection of T cell receptor beta chains follows, all from one sample in a study of blood T cell repertoires in COVID-19. Assay: immunoSEQ multiplex PCR; the TCRdb copy retains only in-frame clones and omits some. The sample contains a few hundred thousand clones, 80% to 90% of which appear only once. Specimen: PBMCs or T cells enriched from blood (not recorded which). These receptors were taken from a woman younger than 35 in a cohort exposed to, infected with or recovered from COVID-19 (not recorded which). Each CDR3 is given without its conserved first and last residue.

v_gene	j_gene	CDR3aa
TRBV27	TRBJ2-7	ASSQGASDYEQY
TRBV27	TRBJ1-2	ASSLWTGSGYT
TRBV5-4	TRBJ1-2	ASSLGQGNYGYT
TRBV27	TRBJ2-7	ASSQFDRGGGEQY
TRBV15	TRBJ1-2	ATSRGQSDYGYT
TRBV24-1	TRBJ2-2	ATQKPGLTNTGELF
TRBV29-1	TRBJ2-7	SVEETGLMNEQY
TRBV11-2	TRBJ2-1	ASSTRLSGGTYNEQF
TRBV19	TRBJ2-1	ASSIQGSEQF
TRBV5-1	TRBJ2-7	ASHEREGYEQY
TRBV5-1	TRBJ2-7	ASSWGGQGYEQY
TRBV19	TRBJ1-2	ASSAANYGYT
TRBV7-9	TRBJ2-5	ASSSPAGVKETQY
TRBV5-4	TRBJ1-2	ASSLLGQIYGYT
TRBV6-5	TRBJ1-1	ASSSDRERTEAF
TRBV5-1	TRBJ1-1	ASSPGGQVGEAF
TRBV7-8	TRBJ1-2	ASSSPDRGQDGYT
TRBV18	TRBJ2-5	ASSPPLAGGEETQY
TRBV7-8	TRBJ1-5	ASSARWRVPPFNQPQH
TRBV6-4	TRBJ2-1	ASSGTSGSYNEQF
TRBV27	TRBJ1-6	ASSFGSSYNSPLH